The rows below give T cell receptor beta chains drawn from one sample of a study of graft-versus-host responses after intestinal transplantation. Method: immunoSEQ multiplex PCR; TCRdb's copy keeps in-frame clones and lacks some. The sample lists 95,000 to 100,000 clones, 86% occurring once. Here the sequenced sample was PBMCs, taken 255 days after intestinal transplant. These TCRs come from a human patient who received an intestinal transplant, so some T cells may come from the graft donor. Each CDR3 is given with its conserved first and last residue. Fields, in order: J gene, V gene, clone size, D gene, CDR3 DNA, CDR3 protein. A D gene is named only where the DNA matches it firmly. Clone sizes are given selectively: once, few, many, or a class where the clone is expanded.

J: TRBJ1-1
V: TRBV13
size: -
D: -
DNA: TGTGCCAGCAGCTTATATGAAGAAGCTTTCTTT
CDR3: CASSLYEEAFF

J: TRBJ1-6
V: TRBV10-2
size: few
D: TRBD1
DNA: TGCGCCAGCAGTGACGACAGGGAAGTCACACCCCTCCACTTT
CDR3: CASSDDREVTPLHF

J: TRBJ2-3
V: TRBV13
size: once
D: TRBD2
DNA: TGTGCCAGCAGCTTAGGACTAGCGGGGGCCTGGGGCACAGATACGCAGTATTTT
CDR3: CASSLGLAGAWGTDTQYF

J: TRBJ1-1
V: TRBV5-4
size: -
D: -
DNA: TGTGCCAGCAGCTTGTTTGTTGGTGGAGGCACTGAAGCTTTCTTT
CDR3: CASSLFVGGGTEAFF

J: TRBJ1-1
V: TRBV28
size: -
D: -
DNA: TGTGCCAGCAGTTCCCTCGGGGGGGATCCCAACACTGAAGCTTTCTTT
CDR3: CASSSLGGDPNTEAFF

J: TRBJ1-1
V: TRBV2
size: -
D: -
DNA: TGTGCCAGCAGGGAGGTGGGCACTGAAGCTTTCTTT
CDR3: CASREVGTEAFF

J: TRBJ1-2
V: TRBV4-1
size: -
D: -
DNA: TGCGCCAGCAGCCAAGATGGCCATGGCTACACCTTC
CDR3: CASSQDGHGYTF

J: TRBJ2-2
V: TRBV7-9
size: -
D: -
DNA: TGTGCCAGCAGCCCGATTTCCGTAACCGGGGAGCTGTTTTTT
CDR3: CASSPISVTGELFF

J: TRBJ1-1
V: TRBV13
size: once
D: -
DNA: TGTGCCAGCAGCCTTCTTAGAAAGAACACTGAAGCTTTCTTT
CDR3: CASSLLRKNTEAFF

J: TRBJ2-6
V: TRBV27
size: -
D: TRBD1
DNA: TGTGCCAGCAGTACTGATGGACAGGACTCTCTCTCTGGGGCCAACGTCCTGACTTTC
CDR3: CASSTDGQDSLSGANVLTF

J: TRBJ1-2
V: TRBV28
size: -
D: -
DNA: TGTGCCAGCAGTTTAACCGGGACTAGGGGCTATGGCTACACCTTC
CDR3: CASSLTGTRGYGYTF

J: TRBJ1-2
V: TRBV4-1
size: -
D: -
DNA: TGCGCCAGCAGCCCACCGTCGGGGCAGGTTAACTATGGCTACACCTTC
CDR3: CASSPPSGQVNYGYTF

J: TRBJ2-5
V: TRBV7-3
size: -
D: -
DNA: TGTGCCAGCAGCCCCTCTGGGGAAACAGGAGGCGGACGGGCGGTGGAGACCCAGTACTTC
CDR3: CASSPSGETGGGRAVETQYF

J: TRBJ1-6
V: TRBV23-1
size: -
D: -
DNA: TGCGCCAGCAGTCAACCGGGACCGGCCTATAATTCACCCCTCCACTTT
CDR3: CASSQPGPAYNSPLHF

J: TRBJ2-1
V: TRBV5-1
size: -
D: -
DNA: TGCGCCAGCAGCCTCCCCGTTCAGACACCCTACAATGAGCAGTTCTTC
CDR3: CASSLPVQTPYNEQFF

J: TRBJ2-5
V: TRBV5-1
size: -
D: -
DNA: TGCGCCAGCAGCCCGGCGGGCGGAGAGACCCAGTACTTC
CDR3: CASSPAGGETQYF

J: TRBJ2-6
V: TRBV19
size: -
D: -
DNA: TGTGCCAGTAGTATTGGTGGCGGGGCCAACGTCCTGACTTTC
CDR3: CASSIGGGANVLTF

J: TRBJ2-1
V: TRBV5-1
size: -
D: TRBD1
DNA: TGCGCCAGCAGCGCGACAGGGTGGGACAATGAGCAGTTCTTC
CDR3: CASSATGWDNEQFF